The present TCR beta chain was sequenced within a study of cytomegalovirus exposure and HLA in healthy donors. On the study more broadly: Among the 300 to 500 genotyped donors, over 70% were placed in the Caucasian-associated ancestry cluster. The study's findings and limits: TCR beta sequences numbering around 15,000 were associated with HLA alleles at 0.05 false discovery rate in a later analysis. In a later analysis, TCR beta V- and J-gene trimming showed a link to a missense DCLRE1C variant.

PCR used 60 Vbeta primers and 13 Jbeta primers. Sequenced by immunoSEQ multiplex PCR; TCRdb stores in-frame clones only, minus some. In the table there are roughly 58,000 clones, roughly 84% of which are singletons. Trimming took 7 bases from V and 1 from J, leaving 17 bases between them. Germline assignment: CDR1 MNHEY and CDR2 SMNVEV (reference sequence). The CDR3 is 16 amino acids. Regarding this clone: Antigen specificity is unknown.

This TCR was recovered from a human donor in good health. The rearrangement joins TRBV27 to TRBJ2-1; possible D gene TRBD1, 6 bases. Sequenced sample: PBMCs. The CDR3 spells CASTPSWGHSYNEQFF. CDR3 DNA sequence: TGTGCCAGCACCCCTTCGTGGGGGCATTCCTACAATGAGCAGTTCTTC.